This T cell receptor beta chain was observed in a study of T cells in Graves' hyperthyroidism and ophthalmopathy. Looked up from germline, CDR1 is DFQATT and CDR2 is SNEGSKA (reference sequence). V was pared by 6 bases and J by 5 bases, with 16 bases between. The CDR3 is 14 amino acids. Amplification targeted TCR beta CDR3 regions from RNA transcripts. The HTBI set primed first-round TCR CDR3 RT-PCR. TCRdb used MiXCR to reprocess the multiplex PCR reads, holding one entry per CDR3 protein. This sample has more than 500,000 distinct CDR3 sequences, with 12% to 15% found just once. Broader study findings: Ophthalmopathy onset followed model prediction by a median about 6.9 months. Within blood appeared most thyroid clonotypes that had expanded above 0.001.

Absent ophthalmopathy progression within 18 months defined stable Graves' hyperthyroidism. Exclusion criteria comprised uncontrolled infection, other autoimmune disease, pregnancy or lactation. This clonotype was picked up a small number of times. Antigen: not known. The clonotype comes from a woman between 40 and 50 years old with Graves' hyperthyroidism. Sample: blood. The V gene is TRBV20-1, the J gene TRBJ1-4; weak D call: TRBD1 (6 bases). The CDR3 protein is CSAKGGTVNEKLFF. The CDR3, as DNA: TGCAGTGCAAAAGGGGGGACGGTAAATGAAAAACTGTTTTTT.